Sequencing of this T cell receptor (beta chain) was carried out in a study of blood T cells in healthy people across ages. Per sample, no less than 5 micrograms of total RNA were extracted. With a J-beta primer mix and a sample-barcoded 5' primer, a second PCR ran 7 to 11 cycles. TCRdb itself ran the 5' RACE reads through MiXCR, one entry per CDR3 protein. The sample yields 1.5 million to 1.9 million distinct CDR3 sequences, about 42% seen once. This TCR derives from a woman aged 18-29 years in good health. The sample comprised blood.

The CDR3 DNA reads as TGTGCCATCAGTCCAGGGGGTTTAGGCACTGAAGCTTTCTTT. This translates into CAISPGGLGTEAFF. The gene calls are TRBV10-3 and TRBJ1-1, with 7 nucleotides matching TRBD1. After removal of 5 bases from V and 4 bases from J, the junction contained 7 bases not matched to a gene. There are 14 residues in the CDR3. Germline V gene sequence: CDR1 ENHRY, CDR2 SYGVKD.